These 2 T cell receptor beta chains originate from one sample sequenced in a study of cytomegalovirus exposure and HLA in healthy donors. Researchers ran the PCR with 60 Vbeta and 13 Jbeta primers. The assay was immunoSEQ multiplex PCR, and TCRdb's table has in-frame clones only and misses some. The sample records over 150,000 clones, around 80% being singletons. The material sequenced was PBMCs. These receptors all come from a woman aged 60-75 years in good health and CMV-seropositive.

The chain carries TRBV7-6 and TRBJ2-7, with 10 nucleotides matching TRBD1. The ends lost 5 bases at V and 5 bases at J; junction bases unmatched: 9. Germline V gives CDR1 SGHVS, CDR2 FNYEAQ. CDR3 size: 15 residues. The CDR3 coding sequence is TGTGCCAGCAGCGCCCGACAGGGGGCTGGGGACGAGCAGTACTTC. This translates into CASSARQGAGDEQYF.

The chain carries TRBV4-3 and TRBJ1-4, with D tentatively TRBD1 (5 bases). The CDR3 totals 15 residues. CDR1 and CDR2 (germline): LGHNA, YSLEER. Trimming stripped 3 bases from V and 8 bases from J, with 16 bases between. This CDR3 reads CASSHESAGREKLFF. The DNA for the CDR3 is TGCGCCAGCAGCCATGAGTCGGCAGGGAGGGAAAAACTGTTTTTT.